This T cell receptor (beta chain) was profiled in a study of T cell responses to AZD1222 COVID-19 vaccine. Clones were sequenced by immunoSEQ multiplex PCR, and TCRdb holds only the in-frame ones, with some missing. Seen here are fewer than 150,000 clones, approximately 86% observed once, and the top ten hold approximately 16%. V dropped 5 bases and J dropped 2 bases, with 9 bases sitting between them. The CDR3 runs 13 residues. Germline-derived CDR1 and CDR2 are MDHEN and SYDVKM. This TCR derives from an adult who received the AZD1222 COVID-19 vaccine. Sequencing used peripheral blood, obtained 28 days after the second AZD1222 dose. This sequence joins TRBV28 and TRBJ1-2, with D perhaps TRBD1 (5 bases). For the CDR3, the DNA is TGTGCCAGCAGTGCCGACAGAAACTATGGCTACACCTTC. Translating it yields CASSADRNYGYTF.